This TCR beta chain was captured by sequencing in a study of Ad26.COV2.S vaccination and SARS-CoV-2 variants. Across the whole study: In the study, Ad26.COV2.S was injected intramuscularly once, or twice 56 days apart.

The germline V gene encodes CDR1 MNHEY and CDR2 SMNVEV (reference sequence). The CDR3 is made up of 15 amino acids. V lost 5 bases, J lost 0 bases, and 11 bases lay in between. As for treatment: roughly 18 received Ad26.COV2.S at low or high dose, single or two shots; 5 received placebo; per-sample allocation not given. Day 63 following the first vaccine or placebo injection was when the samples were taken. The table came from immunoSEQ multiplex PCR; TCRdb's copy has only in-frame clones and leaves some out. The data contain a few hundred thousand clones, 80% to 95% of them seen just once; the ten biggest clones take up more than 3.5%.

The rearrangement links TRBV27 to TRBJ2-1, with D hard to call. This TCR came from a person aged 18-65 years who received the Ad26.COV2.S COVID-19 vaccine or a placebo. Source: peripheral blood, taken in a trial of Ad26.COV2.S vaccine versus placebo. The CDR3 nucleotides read TGTGCCAGCAGTGGCGAACTACCCTCCTACAATGAGCAGTTCTTC. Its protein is CASSGELPSYNEQFF.